This T cell receptor beta chain was sequenced during a study of cytomegalovirus exposure and HLA in healthy donors. Regarding the study as a whole: Reported performance of the classifier showed diagnosis of cytomegalovirus status with high specificity and sensitivity. It was about 180 TCR beta chains that were listed as cytomegalovirus-associated.

TCRdb keeps only in-frame clones here, not all; method: immunoSEQ multiplex PCR. The sample holds 50,000 to 80,000 clones, about 95% seen once. Germline assignment: CDR1 MNHNS and CDR2 SASEGT. Trimming shortened V by 1 base and J by 2 bases, and 12 bases separated the two germline ends. The CDR3 is 16 residues long. Note on this clone: Its cognate antigen is unknown.

The origin of this receptor is a woman under 30 in good health and CMV-seropositive. The sample consisted of PBMCs. The chain couples TRBV6-1 to TRBJ1-5, with a weak D call TRBD1 (5 bases). CDR3 coding DNA: TGTGCCAGCAGTGAAGTGTGGGGCGGGGGCAATCAGCCCCAGCATTTT. Its protein is CASSEVWGGGNQPQHF.